A single T cell receptor (beta chain) is shown here with its context. Its specificity is not known. The source of the sample is a study of shared clonotypes between healthy human individuals. This CDR3 is built from 15 residues. CDR1 and CDR2 (germline): SGDLS, YYNGEE. V dropped 0 bases and J dropped 10 bases, with 14 bases sitting between them. General study findings and limits: Though the depth was large, rarefaction showed that sorted-subset sequencing was incomplete. Estimated richness was generally greater in naive than memory subsets.

Every subset's genomic DNA went evenly onto several immunoSEQ plates. Assay used: immunoSEQ multiplex PCR; TCRdb lists only in-frame clones, some missing. The sample consists of around 940,000 clones, 76% of them appearing once. Input material: memory CD4+ T cells sorted from blood. Subset denoted: CD45RA-negative fraction. The J gene is TRBJ1-6, the V gene TRBV9, with a possible D match to TRBD1 (5 bases). This clonotype was obtained from a man between 18 and 35 years old in good health. The CDR3 bases are TGTGCCAGCAGCGTAGAAACAGGCGTAGGGTCACCCCTCCACTTT. Amino acids: CASSVETGVGSPLHF. Looking up the rest from reference TRBV9 and TRBJ1-6 gives the full variable domain: DSGVTQTPKHLITATGQRVTLRCSPRSGDLSVYWYQQSLDQGLQFLIQYYNGEERAKGNILERFSAQQFPDLHSELNLSSLELGDSALYFCASSVETGVGSPLHFGNGTRLTVT.